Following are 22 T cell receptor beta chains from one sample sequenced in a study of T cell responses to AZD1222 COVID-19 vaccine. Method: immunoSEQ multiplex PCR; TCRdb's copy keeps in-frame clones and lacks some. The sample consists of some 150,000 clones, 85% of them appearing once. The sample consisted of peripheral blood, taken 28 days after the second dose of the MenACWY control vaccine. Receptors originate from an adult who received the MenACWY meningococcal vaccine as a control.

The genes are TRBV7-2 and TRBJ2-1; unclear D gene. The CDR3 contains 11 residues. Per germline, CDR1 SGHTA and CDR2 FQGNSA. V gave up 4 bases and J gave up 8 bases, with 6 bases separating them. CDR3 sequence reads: CASSSYDEQFF. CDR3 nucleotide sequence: TGTGCCAGCAGCTCCTATGATGAGCAGTTCTTC.

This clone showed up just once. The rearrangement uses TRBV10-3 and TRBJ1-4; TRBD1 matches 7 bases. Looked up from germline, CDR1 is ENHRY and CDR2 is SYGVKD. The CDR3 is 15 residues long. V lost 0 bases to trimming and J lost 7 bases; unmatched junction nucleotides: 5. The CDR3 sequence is CAISESTGRAEKLFF. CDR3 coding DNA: TGTGCCATCAGTGAGTCGACAGGGCGGGCTGAAAAACTGTTTTTT.

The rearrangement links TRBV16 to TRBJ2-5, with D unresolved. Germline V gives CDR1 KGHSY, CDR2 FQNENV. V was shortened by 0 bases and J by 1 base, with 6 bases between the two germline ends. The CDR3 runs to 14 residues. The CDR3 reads CASSQSSSQETQYF. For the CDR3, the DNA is TGTGCCAGCAGCCAATCGAGCAGCCAAGAGACCCAGTACTTC.

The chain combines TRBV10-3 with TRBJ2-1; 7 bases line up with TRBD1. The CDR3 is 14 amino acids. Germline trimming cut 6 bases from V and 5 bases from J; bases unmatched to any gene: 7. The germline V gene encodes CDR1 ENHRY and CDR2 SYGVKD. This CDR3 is CAISGTARDNEQFF. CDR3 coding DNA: TGTGCCATCAGCGGGACAGCCAGGGACAATGAGCAGTTCTTC.

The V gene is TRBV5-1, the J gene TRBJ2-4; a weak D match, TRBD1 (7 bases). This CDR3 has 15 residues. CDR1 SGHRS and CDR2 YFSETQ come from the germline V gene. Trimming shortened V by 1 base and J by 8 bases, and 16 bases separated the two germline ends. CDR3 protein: CASSLRSDREDIQYF. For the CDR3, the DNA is TGCGCCAGCAGCTTGAGGTCCGACAGGGAGGACATTCAGTACTTC.

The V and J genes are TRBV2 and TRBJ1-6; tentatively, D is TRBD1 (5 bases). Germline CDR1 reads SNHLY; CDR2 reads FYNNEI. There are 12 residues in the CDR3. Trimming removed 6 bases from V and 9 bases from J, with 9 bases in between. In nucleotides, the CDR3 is TGTGCCAGCAGGGGGCGATTTTCACCCCTCCACTTT. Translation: CASRGRFSPLHF. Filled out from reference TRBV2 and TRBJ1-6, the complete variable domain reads EPEVTQTPSHQVTQMGQEVILRCVPISNHLYFYWYRQILGQKVEFLVSFYNNEISEKSEIFDDQFSVERPDGSNFTLKIRSTKLEDSAMYFCASRGRFSPLHFGNGTRLTVT.

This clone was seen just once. The CDR3 is CASSQERTGRRGGYTF. As DNA, the CDR3 is TGCGCCAGCAGCCAAGAAAGAACAGGGCGGCGAGGTGGCTACACCTTC. The J gene is TRBJ1-2, the V gene TRBV4-3; possibly TRBD1 for D (6 bases). Trimming left V 0 bases short and J 7 bases short, with 18 bases between. CDR3 length equals 16 residues. Looked up from germline, CDR1 is LGHNA and CDR2 is YSLEER.

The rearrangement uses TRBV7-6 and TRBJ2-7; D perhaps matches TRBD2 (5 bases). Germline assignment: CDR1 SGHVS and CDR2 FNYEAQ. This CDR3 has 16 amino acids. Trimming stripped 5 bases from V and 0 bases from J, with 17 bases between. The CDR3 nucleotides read TGTGCCAGCAGCCCATGGCCGCGGGCTCTCTCCTACGAGCAGTACTTC. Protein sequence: CASSPWPRALSYEQYF.

CDR3 in amino acids: CASSYTGDGSYGYTF. For the CDR3, the DNA is TGCGCCAGCAGCTACACCGGGGACGGATCCTATGGCTACACCTTC. This sequence joins TRBV5-1 and TRBJ1-2; D is perhaps TRBD1 (5 bases). The V gene's germline CDR1 is SGHRS and CDR2 YFSETQ. The CDR3 extends over 15 amino acids. V lost 3 bases, J lost 4 bases, and 16 bases lay in between.

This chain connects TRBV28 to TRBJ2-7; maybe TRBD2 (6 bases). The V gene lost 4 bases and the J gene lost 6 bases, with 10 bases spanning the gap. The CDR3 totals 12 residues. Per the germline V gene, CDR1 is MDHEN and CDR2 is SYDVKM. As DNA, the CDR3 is TGTGCCAGCAGTTCCCCGGGACTCGAGCAGTACGTC. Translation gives CASSSPGLEQYV.

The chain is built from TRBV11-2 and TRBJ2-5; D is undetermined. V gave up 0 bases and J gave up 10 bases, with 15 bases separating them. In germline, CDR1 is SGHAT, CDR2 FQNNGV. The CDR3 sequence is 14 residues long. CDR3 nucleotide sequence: TGTGCCAGCAGCTTAGATCTGCAATTGCCTCACCAGTACTTC. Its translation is CASSLDLQLPHQYF.

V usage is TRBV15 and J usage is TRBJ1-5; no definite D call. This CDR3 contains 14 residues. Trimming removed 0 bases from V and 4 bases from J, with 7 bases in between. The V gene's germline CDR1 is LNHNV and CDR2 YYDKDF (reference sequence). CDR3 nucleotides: TGTGCCACCAGCAGAGATCTCCCGAATCAGCCCCAGCATTTT. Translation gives CATSRDLPNQPQHF.

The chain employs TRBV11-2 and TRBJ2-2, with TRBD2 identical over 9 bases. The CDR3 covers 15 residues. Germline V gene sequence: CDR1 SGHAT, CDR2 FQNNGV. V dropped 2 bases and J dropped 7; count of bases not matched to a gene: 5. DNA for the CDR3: TGTGCCAGCAGCTTAAGCGCGGGAGGGGACGGGGAGCTGTTTTTT. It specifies CASSLSAGGDGELFF.

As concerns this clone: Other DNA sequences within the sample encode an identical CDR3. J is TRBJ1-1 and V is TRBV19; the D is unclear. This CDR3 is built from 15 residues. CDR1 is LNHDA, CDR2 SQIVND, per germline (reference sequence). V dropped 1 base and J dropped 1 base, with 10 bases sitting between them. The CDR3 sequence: CASSIVGRPNTEAFF. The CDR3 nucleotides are TGTGCCAGTAGTATAGTTGGCAGGCCGAACACTGAAGCTTTCTTT.

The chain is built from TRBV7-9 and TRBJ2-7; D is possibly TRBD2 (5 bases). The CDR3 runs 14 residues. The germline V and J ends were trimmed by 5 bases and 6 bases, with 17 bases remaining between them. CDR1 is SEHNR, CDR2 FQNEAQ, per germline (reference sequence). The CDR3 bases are TGTGCCAGCAGCCCCCCGGGAAGAAGCGTCGAGCAGTACTTC. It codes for CASSPPGRSVEQYF.

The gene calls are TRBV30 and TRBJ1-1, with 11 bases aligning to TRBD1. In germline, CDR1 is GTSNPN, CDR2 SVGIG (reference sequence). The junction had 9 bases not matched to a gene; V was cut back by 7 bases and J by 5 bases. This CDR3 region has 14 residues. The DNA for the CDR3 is TGTGCCTCCTCCGGGACAGGGGGATTGACTGAAGCTTTCTTT. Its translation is CASSGTGGLTEAFF.

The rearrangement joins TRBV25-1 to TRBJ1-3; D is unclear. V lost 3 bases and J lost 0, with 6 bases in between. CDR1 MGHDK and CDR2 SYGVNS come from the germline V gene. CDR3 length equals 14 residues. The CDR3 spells CASSDNVSGNTIYF. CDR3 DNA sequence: TGTGCCAGCAGTGATAATGTCTCTGGAAACACCATATATTTT.

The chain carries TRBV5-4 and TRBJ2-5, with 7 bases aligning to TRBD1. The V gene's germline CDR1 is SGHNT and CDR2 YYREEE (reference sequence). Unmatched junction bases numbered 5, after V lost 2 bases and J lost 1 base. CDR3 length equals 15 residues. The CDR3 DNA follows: TGTGCCAGCAGCTTTGGACAGGATTCCCAAGAGACCCAGTACTTC. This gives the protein CASSFGQDSQETQYF.

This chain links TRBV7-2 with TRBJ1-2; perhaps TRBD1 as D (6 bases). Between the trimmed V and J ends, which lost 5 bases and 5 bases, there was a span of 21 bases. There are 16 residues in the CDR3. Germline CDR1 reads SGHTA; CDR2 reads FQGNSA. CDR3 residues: CASSSHGQPHPYGYTF. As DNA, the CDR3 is TGTGCCAGCAGCAGCCATGGACAGCCACACCCTTATGGCTACACCTTC.

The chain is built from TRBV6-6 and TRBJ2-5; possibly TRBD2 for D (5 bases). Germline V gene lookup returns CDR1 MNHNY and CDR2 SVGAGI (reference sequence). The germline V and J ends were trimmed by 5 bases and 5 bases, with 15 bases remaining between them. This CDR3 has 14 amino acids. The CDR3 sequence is CASSNTGSRETQYF. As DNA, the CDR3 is TGTGCCAGCAGTAACACGGGATCCAGGGAGACCCAGTACTTC.

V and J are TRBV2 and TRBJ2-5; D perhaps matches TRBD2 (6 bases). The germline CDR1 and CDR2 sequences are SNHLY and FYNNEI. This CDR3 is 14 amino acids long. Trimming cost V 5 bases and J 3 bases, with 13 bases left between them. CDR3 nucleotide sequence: TGTGCCAGCAGTCAGGATAGCGGCAAAGAGACCCAGTACTTC. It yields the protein CASSQDSGKETQYF.

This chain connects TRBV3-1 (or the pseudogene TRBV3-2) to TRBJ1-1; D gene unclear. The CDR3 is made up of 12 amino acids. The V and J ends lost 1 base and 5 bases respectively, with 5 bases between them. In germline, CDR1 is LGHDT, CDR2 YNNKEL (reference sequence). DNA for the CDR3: TGTGCCAGCAGCCAAGGGACTACTGAAGCTTTCTTT. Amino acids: CASSQGTTEAFF.